This entry concerns a single T cell receptor (beta chain). CDR3 length: 14 residues. The germline V gene has CDR1 MNHEY and CDR2 SMNVEV (reference sequence). Trimming cost V 4 bases and J 6 bases; bases outside gene matches: 6. Study processing details: It was from reference gene primer amplification that nucleated cell counts were estimated. Here immunoSEQ multiplex PCR was the method, and the copy in TCRdb shows in-frame clones only, minus some. V, J and clone size reflect that table, while D and trimming were determined from the DNA. The profile shows more than 95,000 clones, about 80% of them singletons. This entry comes from a study of blood T cell repertoires in COVID-19. Study at large: The study drew acute and convalescent COVID-19 samples from the United States, Italy and Spain. The cDNA or gDNA used as material had been derived from T cells, B-cell-depleted T cells, or PBMCs.

Sequencing was performed on peripheral blood. V usage is TRBV27 and J usage is TRBJ2-3; 8 nucleotides match TRBD1. The origin of this receptor is a woman aged 70-85 years with acute or convalescent COVID-19. The DNA of the CDR3 is TGTGCCAGCAGTTCGCAGGGGGCAGCCGATACGCAGTATTTT. Translation gives CASSSQGAADTQYF.